These 28 T cell receptor beta chains originate from one sample sequenced in a study of OX40 agonist ivuxolimab in advanced cancers. Method: immunoSEQ multiplex PCR; TCRdb's copy keeps in-frame clones and lacks some. Of roughly 71,000 clones listed, around 85% are singletons. Here the sequenced sample was CD4+ or CD8+ T cells sorted from blood, taken in a trial of the OX40 agonist ivuxolimab. These receptors came from an adult with an advanced solid tumor such as melanoma, head and neck, liver or kidney cancer.

The chain is built from TRBV7-3 and TRBJ1-2; 7 nucleotides align to TRBD1. Germline V CDR1 and CDR2: SGHTA, FQGTGA. V gave up 2 bases and J gave up 6 bases; unmatched junction bases: 3. The CDR3 loop spans 13 amino acids. The CDR3 coding sequence is TGTGCCAGCAGCTTACGACAGGGACATGGCTACACCTTC. Encoded protein: CASSLRQGHGYTF.

The V call is TRBV2, the J call TRBJ1-5; 8 bases are shared with TRBD1. Germline loops: CDR1 SNHLY, CDR2 FYNNEI. The length of the CDR3 is 15 residues. V dropped 4 bases and J dropped 7; count of bases not matched to a gene: 9. The CDR3 loop is CASSGNRGAGQPQHF. CDR3 nucleotides: TGTGCCAGCAGTGGGAACAGGGGGGCGGGCCAGCCCCAGCATTTT.

The CDR3 DNA reads as TGCAGCGTCGAGACCGGACGGACGGGAGAGCAGTACTTC. Its translation: CSVETGRTGEQYF. The genes are TRBV29-1 and TRBJ2-7, with D tentatively TRBD2 (5 bases). Trimming took 6 bases from V and 7 from J, leaving 19 bases between them. The CDR3 is made up of 13 amino acids. The germline gives CDR1 SQVTM, CDR2 ANQGSEA.

This clone was observed a handful of times. Its ends do not fully match the called genes, so a read error is possible. V and J are TRBV7-3 and TRBJ2-1; a possible D gene is TRBD1 (5 bases). This CDR3 is built from 13 residues. Germline CDR1 is SGHTA and CDR2 is FQGTGA. The DNA of the CDR3 is TGTGCCAGCAGCAACCTCGTAAGGGGTGAGGAGTTCTTC. Translating it yields CASSNLVRGEEFF.

This clone was seen just once. This chain links TRBV7-9 with TRBJ2-2; maybe TRBD1 (6 bases). CDR3 length: 15 residues. The ends were cut back, 0 bases at V and 5 bases at J, with 10 bases in the middle. Looked up from germline, CDR1 is SEHNR and CDR2 is FQNEAQ (reference sequence). The CDR3 sequence: CASSLAGQITGELFF. The CDR3, as DNA: TGTGCCAGCAGCTTAGCTGGACAGATAACCGGGGAGCTGTTTTTT.

The V and J genes are TRBV7-8 and TRBJ1-1; no definite D call. Germline CDR1 reads SGHVS; CDR2 reads FQNEAQ. CDR3 size: 12 residues. V lost 5 bases and J 0 bases, leaving 4 bases between the germline ends. The CDR3 nucleotides are TGTGCCAGCAGCCTCATGAACACTGAAGCTTTCTTT. Residues: CASSLMNTEAFF.

This chain joins TRBV11-3 and TRBJ1-2, with D maybe TRBD1 (5 bases). The CDR3 has 14 amino acids. V was clipped by 5 bases and J by 0 bases, with 10 bases between them. Germline CDR1 is SGHNT and CDR2 is YENEEA. The CDR3 region is CASSPDRTNYGYTF. The CDR3 bases are TGTGCCAGCAGCCCCGACAGAACTAACTATGGCTACACCTTC.

This chain uses TRBV7-3 with TRBJ2-7; D is possibly TRBD1 or TRBD2 (5 bases each). CDR3 length: 13 amino acids. V lost 0 bases, J lost 7 bases, and 10 bases lay in between. Germline lookup yields CDR1 SGHTA and CDR2 FQGTGA. CDR3 loop: CASSLTPGTEQYF. CDR3 bases: TGTGCCAGCAGCTTAACGCCTGGGACGGAGCAGTACTTC. Full variable domain (rest looked up from reference TRBV7-3 and TRBJ2-7): GAGVSQTPSNKVTEKGKYVELRCDPISGHTALYWYRQSLGQGPEFLIYFQGTGAADDSGLPNDRFFAVRPEGSVSTLKIQRTERGDSAVYLCASSLTPGTEQYFGPGTRLTVT.

This clone was observed a handful of times. The chain employs TRBV10-3 and TRBJ2-3; 8 positions match TRBD1. This CDR3 comprises 16 residues. Germline assignment: CDR1 ENHRY and CDR2 SYGVKD. Trimming removed 3 bases from V and 3 bases from J; junction bases left unmatched: 8. CDR3 nucleotide sequence: TGTGCCATCAGTGACAGGGGGCGCGGGACAACAGATACGCAGTATTTT. Protein: CAISDRGRGTTDTQYF.

The chain carries TRBV5-1 and TRBJ2-2, with 8 bases matching TRBD1. This CDR3 region has 14 residues. The germline gives CDR1 SGHRS, CDR2 YFSETQ. Trimming took 0 bases from V and 7 from J; bases not matched to a gene: 2. In DNA form, the CDR3 reads TGCGCCAGCAGCTTGGAACAGGGGGTCGGGGAGCTGTTTTTT. Residues: CASSLEQGVGELFF.

The V call is TRBV5-8, the J call TRBJ2-3, with D possibly matching TRBD2 (6 bases). Germline CDR1 and CDR2: SGHTS and YDEGEE. The CDR3 length is 15 residues. The V gene lost 4 bases and the J gene lost 0 bases, with 12 bases spanning the gap. Here the CDR3 DNA reads TGTGCCAGCAGCGGAGGGGTTGACAGCACAGATACGCAGTATTTT. It encodes CASSGGVDSTDTQYF.

This chain uses TRBV5-8 with TRBJ1-2; D unresolved. The CDR3 is 14 residues long. V was cut by 0 bases and J by 6 bases, with 12 bases left in between. CDR1 SGHTS and CDR2 YDEGEE come from the germline V gene. The DNA for the CDR3 is TGTGCCAGCAGCTTGGGATCGGGGTATAATGGCTACACCTTC. It yields the protein CASSLGSGYNGYTF.

V is TRBV30 and J is TRBJ2-3; the D is unclear. This CDR3 spans 15 amino acids. Germline V CDR1 and CDR2: GTSNPN, SVGIG (reference sequence). Deletions cut 4 bases from V and 2 bases from J, with 16 bases between. CDR3 sequence: CAWKGPRRLTDTQYF. The CDR3 DNA reads TGTGCCTGGAAAGGTCCGCGTCGTCTCACAGATACGCAGTATTTT.

This clone was picked up a small number of times. The chain links TRBV28 to TRBJ2-5; D perhaps matches TRBD2 (6 bases). CDR1 and CDR2 (germline): MDHEN, SYDVKM. V was shortened by 2 bases and J by 1 base, with 11 bases between the two germline ends. The CDR3 has 15 residues. CDR3 region: CASSLPTRGQETQYF. The CDR3 nucleotides are TGTGCCAGCAGTTTACCGACTAGAGGCCAAGAGACCCAGTACTTC. Full variable domain (rest looked up from reference TRBV28 and TRBJ2-5): DVKVTQSSRYLVKRTGEKVFLECVQDMDHENMFWYRQDPGLGLRLIYFSYDVKMKEKGDIPEGYSVSREKKERFSLILESASTNQTSMYLCASSLPTRGQETQYFGPGTRLLVL.

The sample holds one count of this clone. The CDR3 DNA reads as TGTGCCAGCAGCTTACAGGGAATGTACAATGAGCAGTTCTTC. Protein sequence: CASSLQGMYNEQFF. This chain connects TRBV7-2 to TRBJ2-1; weak D call: TRBD1 (5 bases). Trimming left V 2 bases short and J 4 bases short, with 9 bases between. Germline V lookup: CDR1 SGHTA, CDR2 FQGNSA. There are 14 residues in the CDR3.

The chain employs TRBV6-1 and TRBJ2-2; the D is unclear. Looked up from germline, CDR1 is MNHNS and CDR2 is SASEGT. V was clipped by 2 bases and J by 3 bases, with 4 bases between them. The CDR3 runs 13 residues. This CDR3 is CASSEWDTGELFF. CDR3 nucleotide sequence: TGTGCCAGCAGTGAATGGGACACCGGGGAGCTGTTTTTT.

This rearrangement joins TRBV9 to TRBJ1-2, with D possibly matching TRBD1 (5 bases). The germline gives CDR1 SGDLS, CDR2 YYNGEE. This CDR3 has 15 residues. The V end lost 0 bases, the J end lost 8 bases, and 17 bases lay between the germline ends. The CDR3, as DNA: TGTGCCAGCAGCGTAGCCGGGGGGGGTCAGAGCGGCTACACCTTC. Amino acid sequence: CASSVAGGGQSGYTF.

The gene calls are TRBV5-5 and TRBJ2-7, with D possibly matching TRBD1 (6 bases). The CDR3 extends over 16 amino acids. Deletions cut 4 bases from V and 4 bases from J, with 21 bases between. Germline-derived CDR1 and CDR2 are SGHKS and YYEKEE (reference sequence). The CDR3 here is CASSGAPQGARYEQYF. DNA for the CDR3: TGTGCCAGCAGCGGGGCCCCACAGGGTGCGCGGTACGAGCAGTACTTC.

The CDR3 nucleotides read TGTGCCATCAGTGAGTCGGGGTCCCCTGAAGCTTTCTTT. Translating gives CAISESGSPEAFF. The chain combines TRBV10-3 with TRBJ1-1; D gene ambiguous. This CDR3 spans 13 amino acids. The germline CDR1 and CDR2 sequences are ENHRY and SYGVKD. The V end was cut by 0 bases, the J end by 6 bases, with 8 bases between.

The CDR3 region is CASSLAPTVYNEQFF. CDR3 nucleotides: TGTGCCAGCAGCTTAGCCCCGACAGTATACAATGAGCAGTTCTTC. This chain connects TRBV11-2 to TRBJ2-1; D is possibly TRBD1 (5 bases). Germline V lookup: CDR1 SGHAT, CDR2 FQNNGV. The V end was cut by 1 base, the J end by 4 bases, with 11 bases between. This CDR3 contains 15 residues.

V is TRBV15 and J is TRBJ2-3; 12 bases line up with TRBD2. In germline, CDR1 is LNHNV, CDR2 YYDKDF (reference sequence). V lost 4 bases and J lost 1; bases outside the gene matches: 3. There are 16 residues in the CDR3. The CDR3 protein is CATSTRLAGGTDTQYF. The CDR3 DNA is TGTGCCACCAGCACCCGACTAGCGGGGGGCACAGATACGCAGTATTTT.

The chain carries TRBV19 and TRBJ2-7, with TRBD2 matching over 8 bases. The CDR3 has 14 residues. With 5 bases clipped from V and 3 bases from J, the junction kept 6 bases outside the gene matches. Per germline, CDR1 LNHDA and CDR2 SQIVND (reference sequence). The CDR3 here is CASSSGGRNYEQYF. The CDR3 DNA follows: TGTGCCAGTAGTTCTGGCGGGAGGAACTACGAGCAGTACTTC.

The V and J genes are TRBV30 and TRBJ2-1; 11 bases match TRBD2. The germline CDR1 and CDR2 sequences are GTSNPN and SVGIG (reference sequence). The CDR3 contains 13 residues. The V and J ends lost 7 bases and 10 bases, in that order; junction bases with no gene match: 9. The CDR3 sequence is CASPIAGGEEQFF. CDR3 sequence (DNA): TGTGCCTCACCAATAGCGGGAGGGGAGGAGCAGTTCTTC.

This sequence joins TRBV30 and TRBJ2-5; no firm D call. Germline CDR1 reads GTSNPN; CDR2 reads SVGIG (reference sequence). The CDR3 is 13 residues long. Trimming left V 4 bases short and J 5 bases short, with 14 bases between. Here the CDR3 DNA reads TGTGCCTGGATCTCTGGGAACGAGGAGACCCAGTACTTC. Residues: CAWISGNEETQYF.

The chain joins TRBV5-1 to TRBJ2-7, with 7 bases lining up with TRBD1. Germline V gene lookup returns CDR1 SGHRS and CDR2 YFSETQ. The trim removed 3 bases at V and 7 bases at J, leaving 10 bases unmatched. The CDR3 covers 14 residues. The CDR3 region is CASSSLDRFGEQYF. The CDR3 nucleotides read TGCGCCAGCAGCTCCCTGGACAGGTTTGGGGAGCAGTACTTC.

This clone was recorded a few times. This chain links TRBV19 with TRBJ1-1; D remains unclear. V shed 6 bases and J shed 3 bases, with 11 bases lying between them. Germline V gives CDR1 LNHDA, CDR2 SQIVND (reference sequence). The CDR3 runs 13 residues. CDR3 residues: CASRLRRDTEAFF. The CDR3 region has the DNA TGTGCCAGTAGACTTCGACGGGACACTGAAGCTTTCTTT.

This chain connects TRBV5-6 to TRBJ2-1; 7 nucleotides match TRBD2. Germline-derived CDR1 and CDR2 are SGHDT and YYEEEE. Unmatched junction bases numbered 14, after V lost 0 bases and J lost 5 bases. This CDR3 spans 18 amino acids. CDR3 DNA sequence: TGTGCCAGCAGCTTGGGCAGGTGGGGCGGGAGATCAGACAATGAGCAGTTCTTC. Translation gives CASSLGRWGGRSDNEQFF.

The chain carries TRBV7-2 and TRBJ1-6; 8 nucleotides agree with TRBD1. V shed 5 bases, J shed 11 bases, and the junction held 5 bases outside the gene matches. There are 13 residues in the CDR3. Looked up from germline, CDR1 is SGHTA and CDR2 is FQGNSA. Here the CDR3 DNA reads TGTGCCAGCAGCCCGGACAGGGCTGCACCCCTCCACTTT. Residues: CASSPDRAAPLHF.